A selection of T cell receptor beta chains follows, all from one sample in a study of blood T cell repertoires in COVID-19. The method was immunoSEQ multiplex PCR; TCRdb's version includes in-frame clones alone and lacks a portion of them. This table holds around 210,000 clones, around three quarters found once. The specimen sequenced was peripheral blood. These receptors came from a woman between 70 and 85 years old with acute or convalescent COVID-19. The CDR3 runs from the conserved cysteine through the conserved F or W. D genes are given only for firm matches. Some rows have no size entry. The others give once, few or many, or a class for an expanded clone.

TGTGCCAGCAGCCAAGATTTGTCTAGCGGGAGGCTGAGGACCGGGGAGCTGTTTTTT,CASSQDLSSGRLRTGELFF,19,.,TRBJ2-2,TRBV4-2,TRBD2
TGTGCTAGCAGCTCCTCTAGCGGGGGTGAGCAGTTCTTC,CASSSSSGGEQFF,13,.,TRBJ2-1,TRBV7-7,TRBD2
TGTGCCAGCGCTAGCGGACTCTATGGCTACACCTTC,CASASGLYGYTF,12,.,TRBJ1-2,TRBV28,.
TGTGTCAGAAGCTCCCAAGGGGGGGGGTGCAATCAGCCCCAGCATTTT,CVRSSQGGGCNQPQHF,16,.,TRBJ1-5,TRBV7-5,.
TGTGCCATCAGTGAGTCAGCGCAAGCTTTCTTT,CAISESAQAFF,11,.,TRBJ1-1,TRBV10-3,.
TGTGCCAGCAAACCTGACAGGGGTCAGCCCCAGCATTTT,CASKPDRGQPQHF,13,.,TRBJ1-5,TRBV7-2,TRBD1
TGTGCCAGCAGGGGGACCGGGACAGGGAGAGAGACCCAGTACTTC,CASRGTGTGRETQYF,15,.,TRBJ2-5,TRBV7-9,TRBD1
TGCGCCAGCAGCTGGACAGGGAGCTTCGCCGGGGAGCTGTTTTTT,CASSWTGSFAGELFF,15,few,TRBJ2-2,TRBV5-1,TRBD1
TGTGCCAGCAGTTTAGCCGGGGTCTGGCCCCAGCCCCAGCATTTT,CASSLAGVWPQPQHF,15,.,TRBJ1-5,TRBV28,.
TGTGCCAGCAGCTTACTCGCTGGTAGCGGGAACACCGGGGAGCTGTTTTTT,CASSLLAGSGNTGELFF,17,.,TRBJ2-2,TRBV7-9,.
TGTGCCAGCAGTTCCCTGACAGGTCTCCAAGAGACCCAGTACTTC,CASSSLTGLQETQYF,15,.,TRBJ2-5,TRBV28,.
TGTGCCTGGAGTCCGGCCGGGACTAGCGGGAGACTTGGGGCCAACGTCCTGACTTTC,CAWSPAGTSGRLGANVLTF,19,.,TRBJ2-6,TRBV30,TRBD2